This is a list of T cell receptor beta chains from one sample in a study of blood T cell repertoires in COVID-19. TCRdb's table, derived via immunoSEQ multiplex PCR, lists solely in-frame clones and lacks some. The sample lists about 200,000 clones; 86% were seen once. Sequencing was carried out using peripheral blood. The receptors stem from a man aged 25 to 40 who had recovered from COVID-19. Each CDR3 is given with its conserved first and last residue. The D gene is left open where the match is weak. Rows give clone size only sometimes, using once, few, many, or a class for an expanded clone.

clone_size	v_call	d_call	j_call	cdr3_nt	cdr3_aa
-	TRBV11-2	-	TRBJ2-1	TGTGCCAGCAGCTTAGACAGGGGCGCAAACAATGAGCAGTTCTTC	CASSLDRGANNEQFF
-	TRBV3-1/TRBV3-2	TRBD1	TRBJ1-4	TGTGCCAGCAGCCCGCGGACAGGGGAAGAGGAAAAACTGTTTTTT	CASSPRTGEEEKLFF
-	TRBV7-9	-	TRBJ2-1	TGTGCCAGCAGCTTACGGAGCGCGACGAATGAGCAGTTCTTC	CASSLRSATNEQFF
-	TRBV9	-	TRBJ1-2	TGTGCCAGCAGCACACGAGGACTGCCCTATGGCTACACCTTC	CASSTRGLPYGYTF
-	TRBV4-3	-	TRBJ1-1	TGCGCCAGCAGCCAAGTGGCGGGGTCGGCCACTGAAGCTTTCTTT	CASSQVAGSATEAFF
-	TRBV10-1	TRBD1	TRBJ2-7	TGCGCCAGCAGTTCCGGGACAGGGGGCTACGAGCAGTACTTC	CASSSGTGGYEQYF
once	TRBV19	TRBD2	TRBJ2-5	TGTGCCAGTAGTATAGCTAGCGGGGGTCAAGAGACCCAGTACTTC	CASSIASGGQETQYF
-	TRBV15	TRBD1	TRBJ1-2	TGTGCCACCAGCAGAAGACAGGGGGTTGGCTACACCTTC	CATSRRQGVGYTF
-	TRBV6-5	-	TRBJ2-3	TGTGCCAGCAGTCGGGGGTCCCGCACAGATACGCAGTATTTT	CASSRGSRTDTQYF
-	TRBV5-6	-	TRBJ2-7	TGTGCCAGCAGCTTGGGGCTCGCTGACTACGAGCAGTACTTC	CASSLGLADYEQYF
-	TRBV29-1	TRBD1	TRBJ1-5	TGCAGCGTTGTATTGGGACAGGGACTTCAGCCCCAGCATTTT	CSVVLGQGLQPQHF
-	TRBV29-1	TRBD1	TRBJ2-6	TGCAGCGTTGAAGGGACAGGGCTCCTGACTTTC	CSVEGTGLLTF
-	TRBV4-3	-	TRBJ1-1	TGCGCCAGCAGCCAATCCACAGGGTTTGAAGCTTTCTTT	CASSQSTGFEAFF
-	TRBV6-5	TRBD1	TRBJ1-2	TGTGCCAGCAGCGAGGACAGGGGAGGAAACCGCTACACCTTC	CASSEDRGGNRYTF
-	TRBV5-1	TRBD1	TRBJ1-2	TGCGCCAGCAGCTCGGGACAGGGTGGCGGCTACACCTTC	CASSSGQGGGYTF
-	TRBV5-6	-	TRBJ2-1	TGTGCCAGCAGCCGGGACTTCGAGCAGTTCTTC	CASSRDFEQFF
-	TRBV6-5	-	TRBJ2-5	TGTGCCAGCAGTTCCGCGGGGGCGGGGGAAGAGACCCAGTACTTC	CASSSAGAGEETQYF